This TCR beta chain was retrieved from a study of cytomegalovirus exposure and HLA in healthy donors. Looking at the study overall: The platform used for the approximately 120 validation repertoires matched that of the 666 first-cohort repertoires, a later analysis reported.

Produced via immunoSEQ multiplex PCR; TCRdb's table is partial and in-frame only. The sample comprises about 60,000 clones, 90% to 96% of which are singletons, and approximately 1% rests with the top ten. Study results and caveats: Clusters of TCRs from the first cohort tended to co-occur in the 95 to 150 validation repertoires (as a later analysis found). Cytomegalovirus status was reportedly diagnosed by the classifier with high sensitivity and specificity. Most TCRs appeared rarely, but some public TCRs recurred in many donors.

Note on this clone: What it binds is not known.

The clonotype originates from a man younger than 35 in good health and CMV-seronegative. The sequenced sample was PBMCs.

CDR3 bases: TGTGCCAGCAGCACGGGACACGGACCCTACGAGCAGTACTTC. Protein product: CASSTGHGPYEQYF. The rearrangement joins TRBV7-6 to TRBJ2-7, with TRBD1 as a possible D gene (6 bases). Germline assignment: CDR1 SGHVS and CDR2 FNYEAQ. The CDR3 sequence is 14 residues long. V was trimmed by 5 bases and J by 2 bases, leaving 13 bases between them.